This T cell receptor (beta chain) derives from a study of T cell repertoires in cytomegalovirus infection. Overall study: Matching HLA type, along with CMV infection, was indicated by public TCR beta signatures. General study results and limits: Frequencies of public TCR beta families were cumulated, and this identified carriers of CMV plus the relevant HLA. Dominating the ex vivo response were HLA-C-restricted CMV-specific TCR beta clonotypes.

Looked up from germline, CDR1 is SGHVS and CDR2 is FNYEAQ. V lost 2 bases and J lost 4, with 15 bases in between. This CDR3 is built from 15 residues. TCRdb re-analysed the reads in MiXCR, keeping a single row per CDR3 protein. The sample includes some 400,000 distinct CDR3 sequences, 25% to 40% of them seen just once. In its sample, this clonotype was seen a few times. What it binds is unknown. This clonotype was obtained from a human donor in good health (CMV status not recorded). Some clones in this sample may be carry-over from other donors' samples. The chain carries TRBV7-6 and TRBJ2-7; D is unclear. Sequencing used PBMCs. As DNA, the CDR3 is TGTGCCAGCAGCTTATTCCCTCTGGACGGATACGAGCAGTACTTC. Encoded protein: CASSLFPLDGYEQYF.